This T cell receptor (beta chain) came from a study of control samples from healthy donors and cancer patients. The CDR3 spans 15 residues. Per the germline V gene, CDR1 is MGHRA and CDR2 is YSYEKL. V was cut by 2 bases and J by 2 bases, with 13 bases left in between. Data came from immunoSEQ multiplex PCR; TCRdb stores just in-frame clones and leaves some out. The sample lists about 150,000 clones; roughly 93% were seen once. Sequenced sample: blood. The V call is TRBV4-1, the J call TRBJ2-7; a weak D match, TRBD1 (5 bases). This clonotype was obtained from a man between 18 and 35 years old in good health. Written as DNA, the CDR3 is TGCGCCAGCAGCCAACAACTAACAGGTGCCTACGAGCAGTACTTC. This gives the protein CASSQQLTGAYEQYF.